The T cell receptor (beta chain) described here comes from a study of cytotoxic CD8 clonotypes in ibrutinib-treated CLL. There are 14 residues in the CDR3. Germline V gene lookup returns CDR1 MGHDK and CDR2 SYGVNS. Trimming removed 7 bases from V and 6 bases from J, with 19 bases in between. Libraries were prepared by immunoSEQ multiplex PCR; TCRdb keeps only in-frame clonotypes and omits some of them. The sample consists of about 74,000 clones, about 84% of them appearing once. The receptor comes from a human donor with chronic lymphocytic leukemia. The starting material was PBMCs, obtained at disease progression, from a patient treated with ibrutinib. The rearrangement uses TRBV25-1 and TRBJ2-7; D gene ambiguous. This chain's CDR3 is CASNPGPMLGEQYF. CDR3 DNA sequence: TGTGCCAGCAACCCTGGCCCTATGCTCGGCGAGCAGTACTTC.